A selection of T cell receptor beta chains follows, all from one sample in a study of blood T cell repertoires in COVID-19. Using immunoSEQ multiplex PCR, the repertoire was profiled, and TCRdb retains in-frame clones only, with some absent. The table lists about 360,000 clones, 86% of them singletons. Sequences were obtained from peripheral blood. The receptor source for this set is a woman aged 55-70 years with COVID-19, enrolled during active disease. CDR3s include the opening cysteine and the closing phenylalanine or tryptophan. A D gene is named only where the DNA matches it firmly. Size values are once, few and many counts, or a class for expanded clones, and some rows have none.

TRBD1	TRBJ2-7	.	TRBV5-1	TGCGCCAGCAGGGCCTTACAGGGGTCATACTACGAGCAGTACTTC	CASRALQGSYYEQYF
.	TRBJ2-3	many	TRBV19	TGTGCCAGTAGTAACCCCGCTAGCGCCTACACAGATACGCAGTATTTT	CASSNPASAYTDTQYF
TRBD1	TRBJ2-7	.	TRBV5-5	TGTGCCAGCAGCCTACAGGGGACGTCTTACGAGCAGTACTTC	CASSLQGTSYEQYF
.	TRBJ2-1	.	TRBV3-1/TRBV3-2	TGTGCCAGCAGCCAAGATTGGAGTAGCGATGAGCAGTTCTTC	CASSQDWSSDEQFF
TRBD1	TRBJ2-2	.	TRBV24-1	TGTGCCACCAGTGATTCCGGGACAGGGGTCACCGGGGAGCTGTTTTTT	CATSDSGTGVTGELFF
.	TRBJ2-2	.	TRBV9	TGTGCCAGCAGCGTAGTCGGGAGCGGGGAGCTGTTTTTT	CASSVVGSGELFF
.	TRBJ1-6	.	TRBV5-8	TGTGCCAGCAGCTCCCGTCGGTCGAGCTCCTATAATTCACCCCTCCACTTT	CASSSRRSSSYNSPLHF
TRBD2	TRBJ2-1	.	TRBV4-1	TGCGCCAGCAGCCAAGATCCCGGGGGGGCCGATGAGCAGTTCTTC	CASSQDPGGADEQFF
.	TRBJ2-3	.	TRBV7-2	TGTGCCAGCAGCCTTGACAGTAGCACAGATACGCAGTATTTT	CASSLDSSTDTQYF
TRBD2	TRBJ2-7	.	TRBV4-1	TGCGCCAGCAGCCAAGAGAAGCGGGGGGGGTACTACGAGCAGTACTTC	CASSQEKRGGYYEQYF
.	TRBJ1-5	.	TRBV5-1	TGCGCCAGCAGCTTGGGGGGAGATCAGCCCCAGCATTTT	CASSLGGDQPQHF
TRBD2	TRBJ2-1	.	TRBV19	TGTGCCAGTATAGCAAGCGGGGGGCCATCTTACTACAATGAGCAGTTCTTC	CASIASGGPSYYNEQFF
.	TRBJ1-5	.	TRBV27	TGTGCCAGCAGTTTAGGGGGGAACAATCAGCCCCAGCATTTT	CASSLGGNNQPQHF
TRBD1	TRBJ2-3	.	TRBV30	TGTGCCCGAGACAGGGAAGTCGGAGATACGCAGTATTTT	CARDREVGDTQYF
.	TRBJ1-3	once	TRBV6-1	TGTGCCAGCAGTGAAGTAGTGGGGAGCCGGAACACCATATATTTT	CASSEVVGSRNTIYF
.	TRBJ2-2	once	TRBV14	TGTGCCAGCAGCCACTTCCAGGGGTCGGACGGGGAGCTGTTTTTT	CASSHFQGSDGELFF
TRBD2	TRBJ2-3	.	TRBV2	TGTGCCAGCAGTGGGGCCCAGCGGGGGGTAGGGACAGATACGCAGTATTTT	CASSGAQRGVGTDTQYF
.	TRBJ1-1	.	TRBV6-2/TRBV6-3	TGTGCCAGCAGTTACTTTGCGGAAGCTTTCTTT	CASSYFAEAFF
.	TRBJ2-5	few	TRBV4-2	TGTGCCAGCAGCCAAGATCGCGGCAGCCAAGAGACCCAGTACTTC	CASSQDRGSQETQYF
.	TRBJ1-4	.	TRBV9	TGTGCCAGCAGCGTAGCCGGAGGGGCAACTAATGAAAAACTGTTTTTT	CASSVAGGATNEKLFF
TRBD1	TRBJ1-1	.	TRBV5-1	TGCGCCAGCAGCCCGGACAGGCCCAACACTGAAGCTTTCTTT	CASSPDRPNTEAFF
TRBD1	TRBJ1-2	.	TRBV7-8	TGTGCCAGCAGCGCCTCTACAGGGGGTGGCTACACCTTC	CASSASTGGGYTF
TRBD2	TRBJ2-1	.	TRBV6-4	TGTGCCAGCTCCTGGACTAGCGCGAGCTCCTACAATGAGCAGTTCTTC	CASSWTSASSYNEQFF
.	TRBJ2-1	.	TRBV7-3	TGTGCCAGCAGCCCGGCCGGGGGAACCTACAATGAGCAGTTCTTC	CASSPAGGTYNEQFF
TRBD1	TRBJ2-7	.	TRBV6-5	TGTGCCAGCAGTCGGGACAGGGCCTACGAGCAGTACTTC	CASSRDRAYEQYF
TRBD1	TRBJ1-1	.	TRBV10-3	TGTGCCATCAGCCAGGGACAGGCCGACACTGAAGCTTTCTTT	CAISQGQADTEAFF
TRBD2	TRBJ2-3	.	TRBV6-2/TRBV6-3	TGTGCCAGCAGTTACGATGACGGGGGGGCCACAGATACGCAGTATTTT	CASSYDDGGATDTQYF
.	TRBJ1-1	.	TRBV9	TGTGCCAGCAGCGTAAGTGCGGGAACTGAAGCTTTCTTT	CASSVSAGTEAFF
.	TRBJ1-1	.	TRBV7-2	TGTGCCAGCAGCCAGGGGACGGTCAACACTGAAGCTTTCTTT	CASSQGTVNTEAFF
.	TRBJ1-6	.	TRBV27	TGTGCCAGCCAGGGAAATAATTCACCCCTCCACTTT	CASQGNNSPLHF
TRBD1	TRBJ2-1	.	TRBV9	TGTGCCAGCAGCGTGGGACAGGGCGCCTACAATGAGCAGTTCTTC	CASSVGQGAYNEQFF
.	TRBJ1-1	.	TRBV16	TGTGCCAGCATGGAGGGACCTCAAGCTTTCTTT	CASMEGPQAFF
.	TRBJ2-1	.	TRBV3-1/TRBV3-2	TGTGCCAGCAGCCAGGGCAGGGGGGACCTCAATGAGCAGTTCTTC	CASSQGRGDLNEQFF